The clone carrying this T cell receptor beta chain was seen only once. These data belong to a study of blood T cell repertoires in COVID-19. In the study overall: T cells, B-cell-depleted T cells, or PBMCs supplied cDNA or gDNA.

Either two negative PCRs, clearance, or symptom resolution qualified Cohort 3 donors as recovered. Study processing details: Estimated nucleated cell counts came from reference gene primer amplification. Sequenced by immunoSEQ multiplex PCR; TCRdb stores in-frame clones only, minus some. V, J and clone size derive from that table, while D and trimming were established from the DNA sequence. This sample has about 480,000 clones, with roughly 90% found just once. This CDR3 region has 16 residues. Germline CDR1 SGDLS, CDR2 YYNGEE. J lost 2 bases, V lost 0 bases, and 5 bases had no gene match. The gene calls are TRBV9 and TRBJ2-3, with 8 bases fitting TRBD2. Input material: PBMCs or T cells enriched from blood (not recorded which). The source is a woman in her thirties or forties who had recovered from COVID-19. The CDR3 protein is CASSVGAGDPTDTQYF. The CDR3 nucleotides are TGTGCCAGCAGCGTAGGAGCGGGAGATCCCACAGATACGCAGTATTTT.